These T cell receptor beta chains were read from a single sample in a study of T cells in Graves' hyperthyroidism and ophthalmopathy. TCRdb used MiXCR to reprocess the multiplex PCR reads, holding one entry per CDR3 protein. The sample carries hundreds of thousands of distinct CDR3 sequences, roughly 37% recorded once. Sequencing input: blood. Receptors originate from a man younger than 35 with Graves' hyperthyroidism. The CDR3 runs from the conserved cysteine through the conserved F or W. Fields, in order: CDR3 protein, CDR3 DNA, clone size, D gene, V gene, J gene. The D gene is left open where the match is weak. Some rows mark clone size as missing; the rest say once, few, many or name a class of expanded clone.

CDR3 protein: CASSIDDSPLTNQPQHF; CDR3 DNA: TGTGCCAGTAGTATCGATGACAGTCCCCTTACCAATCAGCCCCAGCATTTT; clone size: many; D gene: .; V gene: TRBV19; J gene: TRBJ1-5
CDR3 protein: CASSSGTSANEQFF; CDR3 DNA: TGTGCCAGTAGCTCCGGGACTAGCGCCAATGAGCAGTTCTTC; clone size: .; D gene: TRBD2; V gene: TRBV19; J gene: TRBJ2-1
CDR3 protein: CASSQEVGLAEYEQYF; CDR3 DNA: TGTGCCAGCAGCCAAGAAGTTGGACTAGCTGAGTACGAGCAGTACTTC; clone size: .; D gene: TRBD2; V gene: TRBV7-2; J gene: TRBJ2-7
CDR3 protein: CASSSGTGGVQPQHF; CDR3 DNA: TGTGCCAGCAGCTCTGGGACAGGGGGCGTTCAGCCCCAGCATTTT; clone size: many; D gene: TRBD1; V gene: TRBV9; J gene: TRBJ1-5
CDR3 protein: CSVGRREGSYEQYF; CDR3 DNA: TGCAGCGTTGGGCGCAGGGAGGGTTCCTACGAGCAGTACTTC; clone size: many; D gene: TRBD2; V gene: TRBV29-1; J gene: TRBJ2-7
CDR3 protein: CASSPGLLQETQYF; CDR3 DNA: TGTGCCAGCAGTCCTGGACTTCTACAAGAGACCCAGTACTTC; clone size: many; D gene: .; V gene: TRBV2; J gene: TRBJ2-5
CDR3 protein: CSAPAAGLAGSYEQYF; CDR3 DNA: TGCAGTGCCCCTGCCGCGGGACTAGCGGGCTCCTACGAGCAGTACTTC; clone size: once; D gene: TRBD2; V gene: TRBV20-1; J gene: TRBJ2-7
CDR3 protein: CASSPGESEKLFF; CDR3 DNA: TGTGCCAGCAGCCCAGGGGAATCGGAAAAACTGTTTTTT; clone size: .; D gene: .; V gene: TRBV7-2; J gene: TRBJ1-4
CDR3 protein: CAWSVTANTEAFF; CDR3 DNA: TGTGCCTGGAGTGTAACGGCAAACACTGAAGCTTTCTTT; clone size: .; D gene: .; V gene: TRBV30; J gene: TRBJ1-1
CDR3 protein: CASAWGLETQYF; CDR3 DNA: TGTGCCAGCGCCTGGGGTTTAGAGACCCAGTACTTC; clone size: few; D gene: .; V gene: TRBV7-9; J gene: TRBJ2-5
CDR3 protein: CAAKGQGSPEQYF; CDR3 DNA: TGTGCTGCTAAGGGACAGGGGTCCCCCGAGCAGTACTTC; clone size: many; D gene: TRBD1; V gene: TRBV10-3; J gene: TRBJ2-7
CDR3 protein: CASSKQMFQETQYF; CDR3 DNA: TGTGCCAGCAGCAAACAGATGTTCCAAGAGACCCAGTACTTC; clone size: few; D gene: .; V gene: TRBV2; J gene: TRBJ2-5
CDR3 protein: CASSPILEFGEQYF; CDR3 DNA: TGTGCCAGTAGTCCGATACTAGAATTCGGCGAGCAGTACTTC; clone size: .; D gene: .; V gene: TRBV19; J gene: TRBJ2-7
CDR3 protein: CSALRTSGETQYF; CDR3 DNA: TGCAGTGCCCTCAGGACTAGCGGGGAGACCCAGTACTTC; clone size: many; D gene: TRBD2; V gene: TRBV20-1; J gene: TRBJ2-5
CDR3 protein: CSVPRRGQGALDGYTF; CDR3 DNA: TGCAGCGTGCCACGCCGGGGACAGGGGGCCTTGGATGGCTACACCTTC; clone size: .; D gene: TRBD1; V gene: TRBV29-1; J gene: TRBJ1-2
CDR3 protein: CAIGRETDTQYF; CDR3 DNA: TGTGCCATCGGGCGGGAAACAGATACGCAGTATTTT; clone size: .; D gene: .; V gene: TRBV7-9; J gene: TRBJ2-3
CDR3 protein: CASSSAGTYEQYF; CDR3 DNA: TGTGCCAGCAGTTCGGCGGGAACCTACGAGCAGTACTTC; clone size: few; D gene: .; V gene: TRBV12-3/TRBV12-4; J gene: TRBJ2-7
CDR3 protein: CASSLGGSGKTQYF; CDR3 DNA: TGTGCCAGCAGCTTAGGTGGCAGTGGAAAAACCCAGTACTTC; clone size: many; D gene: .; V gene: TRBV7-8; J gene: TRBJ2-5
CDR3 protein: CASSTVRSTREKLFF; CDR3 DNA: TGTGCCAGCAGTACCGTACGTTCGACTCGGGAAAAACTGTTTTTT; clone size: .; D gene: .; V gene: TRBV6-1; J gene: TRBJ1-4
CDR3 protein: CASSLDSRGGTEAFF; CDR3 DNA: TGTGCCAGCAGTTTGGACTCCAGGGGGGGGACTGAAGCTTTCTTT; clone size: once; D gene: TRBD1; V gene: TRBV10-3; J gene: TRBJ1-1
CDR3 protein: CAISDRGRETQYF; CDR3 DNA: TGTGCCATCAGTGACAGGGGGCGGGAGACCCAGTACTTC; clone size: many; D gene: TRBD1; V gene: TRBV10-3; J gene: TRBJ2-5
CDR3 protein: CASSQVGLAEQYF; CDR3 DNA: TGTGCCAGCAGCCAAGTAGGACTGGCCGAGCAGTACTTC; clone size: few; D gene: .; V gene: TRBV14; J gene: TRBJ2-7
CDR3 protein: CSAGRGQPQHF; CDR3 DNA: TGCAGTGCTGGCAGGGGCCAGCCCCAGCATTTT; clone size: many; D gene: .; V gene: TRBV20-1; J gene: TRBJ1-5
CDR3 protein: CASSTPLAEAFF; CDR3 DNA: TGTGCCAGCAGTACGCCCCTTGCTGAAGCTTTCTTT; clone size: .; D gene: .; V gene: TRBV6-1; J gene: TRBJ1-1
CDR3 protein: CASSDWLDRDNSPLHF; CDR3 DNA: TGTGCCAGCAGTGATTGGCTTGACAGGGATAACTCACCCCTCCACTTT; clone size: few; D gene: TRBD1; V gene: TRBV10-3; J gene: TRBJ1-6
CDR3 protein: CASGTTGDASSGYTF; CDR3 DNA: TGTGCCAGCGGCACTACAGGGGATGCTAGTAGCGGCTACACCTTC; clone size: many; D gene: TRBD1; V gene: TRBV7-6; J gene: TRBJ1-2
CDR3 protein: CASSLTGGNNQPQHF; CDR3 DNA: TGTGCCAGCAGCTTAACAGGGGGCAATAATCAGCCCCAGCATTTT; clone size: many; D gene: TRBD1; V gene: TRBV7-6; J gene: TRBJ1-5
CDR3 protein: CATTTRDWGVSYGYTF; CDR3 DNA: TGTGCCACCACAACGAGGGATTGGGGTGTGAGCTATGGCTACACCTTC; clone size: .; D gene: .; V gene: TRBV2; J gene: TRBJ1-2
CDR3 protein: CASSFSGRDTEAFF; CDR3 DNA: TGTGCCAGCAGCTTTAGCGGTAGGGACACTGAAGCTTTCTTT; clone size: .; D gene: .; V gene: TRBV7-6; J gene: TRBJ1-1
CDR3 protein: CASSISGGAYTGELFF; CDR3 DNA: TGTGCCAGCAGCATTAGCGGGGGGGCCTACACCGGGGAGCTGTTTTTT; clone size: .; D gene: TRBD2; V gene: TRBV7-9; J gene: TRBJ2-2
CDR3 protein: CASSLLGTGWEETQYF; CDR3 DNA: TGTGCCAGCAGCTTACTTGGGACAGGGTGGGAAGAGACCCAGTACTTC; clone size: many; D gene: TRBD1; V gene: TRBV7-6; J gene: TRBJ2-5
CDR3 protein: CASSPRERVYEQYF; CDR3 DNA: TGTGCCAGCAGCCCCCGAGAAAGGGTCTACGAGCAGTACTTC; clone size: few; D gene: .; V gene: TRBV13; J gene: TRBJ2-7
CDR3 protein: CASSIGYTF; CDR3 DNA: TGTGCCAGTAGTATCGGGTACACCTTC; clone size: .; D gene: .; V gene: TRBV19; J gene: TRBJ1-2
CDR3 protein: CASSPDSREAFF; CDR3 DNA: TGCGCCAGCAGCCCGGACAGTCGTGAAGCTTTCTTT; clone size: many; D gene: .; V gene: TRBV5-1; J gene: TRBJ1-1
CDR3 protein: CASSFASGTSYEQYF; CDR3 DNA: TGCGCCAGCAGCTTTGCTAGCGGGACCTCCTACGAGCAGTACTTC; clone size: few; D gene: TRBD2; V gene: TRBV5-1; J gene: TRBJ2-7
CDR3 protein: CASSWEGLRTEAFF; CDR3 DNA: TGTGCCAGCAGCTGGGAGGGTTTAAGGACTGAAGCTTTCTTT; clone size: few; D gene: .; V gene: TRBV5-6; J gene: TRBJ1-1
CDR3 protein: CASSQVAGDIEAQYF; CDR3 DNA: TGCGCCAGCAGCCAAGTAGCGGGAGACATCGAGGCCCAGTACTTC; clone size: few; D gene: TRBD2; V gene: TRBV4-1; J gene: TRBJ2-5
CDR3 protein: CASSPSPGQGAMRSYEQYF; CDR3 DNA: TGTGCCAGCAGTCCCAGCCCGGGCCAAGGGGCGATGAGGTCCTACGAGCAGTACTTC; clone size: .; D gene: .; V gene: TRBV12-3/TRBV12-4; J gene: TRBJ2-7
CDR3 protein: CASSGGTGSYEQYF; CDR3 DNA: TGTGCCAGCAGCGGGGGGACAGGGAGCTACGAGCAGTACTTC; clone size: many; D gene: TRBD1; V gene: TRBV5-8; J gene: TRBJ2-7
CDR3 protein: CASSSSGTASLQYF; CDR3 DNA: TGTGCCAGCAGCTCTAGTGGGACAGCCTCTTTGCAGTACTTC; clone size: many; D gene: TRBD1; V gene: TRBV7-6; J gene: TRBJ2-7